The present T cell receptor beta chain was sequenced within a study of tumor and adjacent non-tumor tissue in lung cancer. A modified ARM-PCR protocol with three rounds of nested PCR amplified TCRbeta. TCRdb re-called the multiplex PCR reads with MiXCR, one entry per CDR3 protein. Of approximately 100,000 distinct CDR3 sequences listed, roughly 60% are singletons. The template was RNA from unsorted bulk tissue. This non-tumor lung sample came from over 3 cm beyond the tumor edge. Study conclusions and caveats: Tumor repertoires had a smaller top 100 clone share than normal lung.

As to this clonotype: The antigen remains unidentified. Without the conserved terminal phenylalanine or tryptophan, this CDR3 likely stems from a read error.

The CDR3 runs to 15 residues. V was shortened by 6 bases and J by 0 bases, with 14 bases between the two germline ends. CDR1 DFQATT and CDR2 SNEGSKA come from the germline V gene (reference sequence). The material sequenced was distant non-tumor lung tissue. The sequence was obtained from a young man with non-small cell lung cancer. The J gene is TRBJ2-2, the V gene TRBV20-1; D is perhaps TRBD1 (7 bases). CDR3 in amino acids: CSALRGATNTGELFC. CDR3 in DNA: TGCAGTGCGCTCAGGGGGGCTACGAACACCGGGGAGCTGTTTTGT.